The T cell receptor (beta chain) under discussion was sequenced for a study of identifying expanded T cells in peripheral blood. Whole-study findings and limits: Across healthy donors, higher total template counts meant significantly greater roughly 2-week count variance. About 1.2 clones differed between technical replicates, versus about 17 and 20 over time.

Trimming took 3 bases from V and 4 from J, leaving 8 bases between them. The germline V gene has CDR1 SGHTS and CDR2 YDEGEE. This CDR3 is 13 amino acids long. This clone was observed a few times. Its specificity is unknown. During the collection period, no donor immune events like infections were recorded. The table came from immunoSEQ multiplex PCR; TCRdb's copy has only in-frame clones and leaves some out. Altogether over 100,000 clones are present, around 88% being singletons, with the ten largest covering roughly 13%. The source material was blood. The sequence was collected from a person aged 18-69 years in good health. V is TRBV5-8 and J is TRBJ2-1; D gene ambiguous. The CDR3 sequence is CASSSGPYNEQFF. The CDR3 nucleotides are TGTGCCAGCAGCTCCGGGCCTTACAATGAGCAGTTCTTC.